The entry below describes one TCR beta chain. Its recognized antigen is unknown. Within one base of it there is no much larger clone, and no base qualities were kept. Relative to germline, V is 5 bases shorter and J is 6 bases shorter, with 16 bases between their ends. In the germline V gene (reference sequence), CDR1 corresponds to SEHNR and CDR2 to FQNEAQ. Counted from cysteine to phenylalanine, this CDR3 has 15 amino acids. The entry retains the CDR3 DNA only, 45 bases that are in frame from base 1. These data are taken from a study of OX40 agonist ivuxolimab in advanced cancers. For context, the study as a whole: Ivuxolimab, which targeted the costimulatory receptor OX40 (CD134), was an agonistic, fully human IgG2 monoclonal antibody. Intravenous ivuxolimab was administered to patients every 2 weeks at six dose levels: 0.01, 0.1, 0.3, 1.5, 3 and 10 mg/kg. Of the approximately 50 dose-escalation patients, hepatocellular carcinoma was present in about 20, melanoma in around 15, renal cell carcinoma in 9 and head and neck cancer in 9. In the dose-escalation cohort, roughly 80% of patients were male, and the mean age was approximately 60 years, with a range of roughly 23 to 85. Prior anti-PD-1, anti-PD-L1 or anti-CTLA-4 therapy was permitted, and about 40% of dose-escalation patients had received checkpoint inhibitors. Three dose-escalation patients achieved partial responses, one with hepatocellular carcinoma and two with cutaneous melanoma. The point of sequencing TCRbeta in the periphery was to test whether ivuxolimab changed TCR sequence diversity and drove clonal T-cell expansion. The paper describes the monotherapy dose-escalation part (N of about 52 patients) of the phase I trial of ivuxolimab. Study-level results and caveats: In the 0.1-3.0 mg/kg groups, partial responders had among the lowest normalized peripheral clonal expansion, particularly in CD8+ T cells. After ivuxolimab, CD8+ T cells had more expanded clones than CD4+ T cells on average. The antigen specificity of the peripheral T cells that underwent clonal expansion was not determined. At doses of 0.1 to 3.0 mg/kg, clonal expansion of both CD4+ and CD8+ T cells in blood was seen between baseline and week 6. Low levels of normalized T-cell clonal expansion were also shown by some nonresponding patients.

Genomic DNA was isolated from the sorted cells so that the TCRbeta CDR3 region could be sequenced. TCRbeta CDR3 regions were sequenced using the immunoSEQ Assay. TCRdb mirrors the immuneACCESS table, restricted to in-frame sequences. Some clones are absent from its copies; in checked studies, under half trace to an unresolved V gene, and the reason for the others is unknown. This sample is represented by some 80,000 clones; 80% to 90% of them were singletons. 0.3% to 0.4% of the sample lies in the top ten. Patients with a history of autoimmune disease or receiving systemic immunosuppression were excluded from the trial. Peripheral blood for TCR sequencing was collected from all dose cohorts at baseline, on cycle 4 day 1, and on cycle 7 day 1. Samples came from an open-label, multicenter, first-in-human phase I dose-escalation trial of ivuxolimab. Adults with locally advanced or metastatic melanoma, renal cell, hepatocellular, or head and neck squamous cell carcinoma were enrolled in the trial. Before TCR sequencing, CD4+ T cells and CD8+ T cells from peripheral blood were sorted into separate populations.

The V and J segments used are TRBV7-9 and TRBJ2-2; tentative D gene TRBD2, with 6 bases matching. The specimen comprised CD4+ or CD8+ T cells sorted from blood, sampled in a trial of the OX40 agonist ivuxolimab. The source of this sequence is an adult with an advanced solid tumor such as melanoma, head and neck, liver or kidney cancer. The nucleotide sequence reads as follows: TGTGCCAGCAGCCTTCGGGACTCAGGGTCCGGGGAGCTGTTTTTT. This is translated as CASSLRDSGSGELFF.